This TCR beta chain comes out of a study of blood T cells in healthy people across ages. Study findings and constraints: Per million T cells, TCR beta diversity dropped roughly linearly as age increased. Strong correlation linked observed beta diversity and percent naive T cells. Compared with aged donors, long-lived donors showed fewer expanded clones, suggesting selection.

Using a J-beta primer mix together with a sample-barcoded 5' primer, a second PCR was run for roughly 7 to 12 cycles. Each CDR3 protein gets one entry after TCRdb re-called the 5' RACE reads with MiXCR. The sample has about 1.7 million distinct CDR3 sequences, under 30% seen once. Notes on this clonotype: The antigen is unknown.

This CDR3 region has 12 residues. V gave up 5 bases and J gave up 8 bases, with 13 bases separating them. Germline V lookup: CDR1 MNHNS, CDR2 SASEGT. The source of this sequence is a woman in her twenties or thirties in good health. The chain carries TRBV6-1 and TRBJ2-7; no firm D call. The sample consisted of blood. CDR3 residues: CASSLRDAKQYF. The CDR3 DNA reads as TGTGCCAGCAGTTTACGAGACGCCAAGCAGTACTTC.